This TCR beta chain comes out of a study of cytomegalovirus exposure and HLA in healthy donors (TCRdb year 2017). Looking at the study overall: According to an earlier analysis of a few hundred of the donors, about 179 million T cells yielded 117 million unique TCR beta sequences and about 300 Gb of sequence data. HLA typing included class I and class II loci at four-digit resolution. Rather than using new phenotypic data, the later analysis identified candidate immune exposures from TCR beta sequences and from how often those sequences occurred across donors. An earlier analysis of some 600 of the donors applied high-throughput TCR beta sequencing to assess whether each TCR beta V gene segment acted as functional or pseudogenic. Several DR-DQ haplotypes were treated as single units for association and clustering because of strong linkage in the cohort. A later analysis re-analyzed previously published TCR beta repertoires from several hundred donors and added high-resolution HLA genotyping to study TCR occurrence patterns. A later genetic analysis used genome-wide SNP genotypes for about 65% of the 666 donors, treating that subset as a discovery cohort. A separate validation cohort of approximately 130 different subjects was used in addition to the roughly 720-subject first cohort. An early release that covered several hundred HLA-typed donors contained about 290 gigabases of sequencing data and 80 million or so unique TCR sequences. On average, around 240,000 unique TCR beta nucleotide sequences were sequenced per donor among a few hundred genotyped donors of the cohort, with 15% to 20% of those sequences being non-productive. High-throughput TCR immunosequencing, statistical association of individual TCRs with disease status, and machine learning were combined to predict cytomegalovirus infection status. The study was designed to test whether signatures of past pathogen exposure could be identified by cataloging public T cell receptors. Of the roughly 390 genotyped donors, 75% to 85% were placed in the genetic ancestry cluster associated with self-reported Caucasian donors. The number of typed donors differed by locus: about 620-640 for A, B, C, DRB1 and DQB1; roughly 510 for DQA1; around 580 for DPA1; and roughly 450 for DPB1. Using immunosequencing, the study profiled T cell repertoires from 640 or so subjects and related those repertoires to cytomegalovirus serostatus. Donor age, sex, ethnicity and CMV serostatus were compiled alongside the repertoire data. All discovery cohort repertoires had been generated on a single sequencing platform.

This clone was detected once. This receptor's antigen is unknown. Base qualities were left out, and no much larger clone turns up one base away. The library came from the immunoSEQ multiplex PCR assay. For the multiplex PCR, a mixture combining 60 forward primers for TCR Vbeta segments and 13 reverse primers for TCR Jbeta segments was used. The CDR3 region of rearranged TCR beta genes was amplified from genomic DNA with a multiplex PCR assay. The amplified TCR beta libraries were sequenced on the Illumina HiSeq System as 87-base-pair reads. For the original study's pipeline: A later analysis counted tens of millions of unique TCR beta chains across the 600 to 850 repertoires, and 10 million to 12 million of these chains were shared by at least two donors. Raw reads were error-corrected and collapsed into unique sequences by a nearest-neighbor algorithm in which closely related sequences were merged to remove PCR and sequencing errors. To assign V, D and J gene segments, CDR3 sequences were aligned to IMGT reference sequences. For a sequence to be retained, a match of at least six nucleotides was required to both a V gene segment and a J gene segment. Rearrangements were classified as productive when the CDR3 lacked stop codons and remained in frame with V and J, and all other rearrangements were classified as non-productive. Following IMGT convention, CDR3 was defined as the stretch from the second conserved V-encoded cysteine up to the conserved J-encoded phenylalanine. In an earlier analysis of 587 of the donors, sequences lacking an unambiguous match to a single V gene segment were excluded. An earlier analysis of 587 of the donors called V segments functional above 56.7% productive rearrangements and segregating when the between-donor standard deviation exceeded 5%. A statistical classification framework was developed to diagnose cytomegalovirus status using the catalog of TCR beta chain sequences. In a later analysis, TCR nucleotide sequences were compared against IMGT/GENE-DB human TR gene sequences so that V and J genes could be assigned. The TCRdist pipeline was used in a later analysis to assign CDR3 sequences and most-parsimonious VDJ recombination scenarios. In a later analysis, each TCR beta chain was defined by its CDR3 amino acid sequence together with its V-gene family, and reads lacking a unique V-gene family were excluded. A later analysis removed several hundred highly shared, low-generation-probability nucleotide sequences to deal with suspected cross-contamination and a sequencing artifact. In a later analysis, a clonal expansion index was calculated for each public chain from normalized within-repertoire ranks of inferred template counts. In a later analysis, generation probabilities were computed using a VDJ recombination model fitted to out-of-frame rearrangements, and the results were checked against IGoR. In a later analysis, hypergeometric tests were used to score TCR-TCR, TCR-HLA and TCR-CMV co-occurrence, with a repertoire-size bias correction applied to TCR pairs. In a later analysis, false discovery rates were estimated by permuting HLA or CMV assignments 20 times. A later analysis grouped co-occurring TCRs with DBSCAN, adding TCRdist sequence similarity when clustering within HLA-allele-positive subsets. Repertoires with fewer than 30,000 or more than 120,000 public chains, plus five repertoires with anomalous nucleotide sharing, were excluded from co-occurrence clustering. TCRdb stores this immuneACCESS table with in-frame sequences only. Part of the clones is absent; in the studies checked, under half of the shortfall reflects unresolved V genes, and no reason is known for the rest. V and J calls and clone size are given by that table; D and trimming were obtained from the DNA. This sample has under 150,000 clones in its table, and 79% of those were observed once. The ten largest clones represent more than 1.5% of the sample.

In total, about 650 healthy bone marrow donors made up the cohort. At the time of sampling, all cohort members were nominally healthy, though unrecorded immune exposures were likely present. The donor tested CMV seronegative, placing the donor among the roughly 340 seronegative members of the cohort. A peripheral blood sample was provided by each donor, and peripheral blood mononuclear cells were used for TCR beta sequencing. The Qiagen DNeasy Blood Extraction Kit was used to extract genomic DNA from the blood cell samples. Via the germline V gene, CDR1 is MGHRA and CDR2 YSYEKL. The junction shows trimming of 2 bases on V and 6 bases on J, and the gene matches do not reach 5 bases of it. The CDR3 starts with the cysteine, ends with the phenylalanine, and has 14 residues. Of all the DNA, just the CDR3 is kept, 42 bases in frame from base 1. Study-wide findings and limitations: Because counts were too low, approximately 15 rarely observed V segments, including chromosome 9 orphons, were excluded from the earlier analysis of a few hundred of the donors. A cluster of highly shared sequence variants was judged likely to represent a technical artifact of the sequencing pipeline. The authors suggested that the approach could potentially be generalized to other disease states and immunological phenotypes. A later analysis associated 17,000 or so TCR beta sequences with specific HLA alleles at a false discovery rate of 0.05. In a later analysis, the rate of TCR association differed among HLA loci, with DRB1 alleles having the most associated TCRs and HLA-C alleles having the fewest. A total of 150 to 200 TCR beta chains were listed by the study as associated with cytomegalovirus. A later genetic analysis reported fewer N-insertions in productive TCRs among donors in an Asian-associated ancestry cluster than the approximately 700-donor mean. HLA typing was unavailable for some donors at each locus, so association tests used only the typed subset. For the cohort, immune exposure information was limited to CMV serostatus. Compared with equally common non-associated chains, HLA-associated TCR beta chains in a later analysis were more clonally expanded and had lower generation probabilities. In an earlier analysis of some 550 of the donors, most TCR beta V segments were observed in productive rearrangements about 87% or about 30% of the time, broadly matching IMGT annotations. Presence/absence analyses assumed roughly uniform sequencing depth across donors, an assumption that may not hold. While some public TCRs were present in many individuals, most TCR sequences turned up only very rarely across donors. Three of the identified cytomegalovirus-associated TCR beta chains were confirmed in vitro to be specific for cytomegalovirus antigens. The classifier was reported to diagnose cytomegalovirus status with high specificity and sensitivity in both the original and validation cohorts. Most CMV-associated TCR beta chains appeared to be HLA-restricted in a later analysis, and the HLA associations seemed to be driven largely by CMV exposure. In this cohort, only TCR beta chains were sequenced, and detectable features were limited by the absence of alpha or paired-chain data. V-gene and J-gene trimming of TCR beta chains was associated with a missense DCLRE1C variant in a later genetic analysis, and the association was replicated in an independent cohort. Linkage disequilibrium might explain the correlated functional status among segregating V segments, but an unknown experimental factor could not be excluded. A later analysis reported that several top co-occurrence clusters appeared linked to parvovirus B19, influenza, CMV and Epstein-Barr virus. A further reported finding was that TCR beta sequences accurately predicted the HLA-A and HLA-B alleles for most subjects in the first cohort. When HLA alleles, especially DR and DQ, strongly co-occurred, TCR associations were difficult to assign to individual alleles. The 87-base-pair reads could not distinguish some IMGT-functional V segments, including TRBV6-2 and TRBV6-3, so those segments were excluded.

The TCR comes from a man aged 18-30 years in good health and CMV-seronegative. The rearrangement joined TRBV4-1 to TRBJ1-2; TRBD1 fits 8 bases in the junction. Sequencing used PBMCs. The DNA sequence is as follows: TGCGCCAGCAGCCAATCAGGGGGCTTAAATGGCTACACCTTC. It is translated as CASSQSGGLNGYTF.